This T cell receptor (beta chain) is from a study of T-cell reconstitution after alpha-beta-depleted transplantation in children. Overall study findings and caveats: It was reported that alpha-beta T cells came from several hundred expanded graft clones (about two months after transplant).

This clonotype appeared a few times. Antigen unknown. Unique molecular identifiers were incorporated when the TCRbeta library was constructed. MiXCR was run by TCRdb on the PCR reads, yielding one entry per CDR3 protein. The sample shows more than 200,000 distinct CDR3 sequences, 20% to 30% of them seen only once. The CDR3 loop spans 16 amino acids. The ends were cut back, 3 bases at V and 1 base at J, with 19 bases in the middle. The germline V gene has CDR1 DFQATT and CDR2 SNEGSKA (reference sequence). The sample here was PBMCs, mostly from graft donor cells, taken 360 days after TCRalphabeta/CD19-depleted stem cell transplant. This receptor was obtained from a female patient aged 2-9 years who had a stem cell transplant for congenital amegakaryocytic thrombocytopenia, so the T cells may come from the graft donor. The chain employs TRBV20-1 and TRBJ2-7; D tentatively fits TRBD1 or TRBD2 (6 bases each). The CDR3 nucleotides read TGCAGTGCTAGCGAGGGGGGCCTTGAGGCTTCCTACGAGCAGTACTTC. Its protein is CSASEGGLEASYEQYF.